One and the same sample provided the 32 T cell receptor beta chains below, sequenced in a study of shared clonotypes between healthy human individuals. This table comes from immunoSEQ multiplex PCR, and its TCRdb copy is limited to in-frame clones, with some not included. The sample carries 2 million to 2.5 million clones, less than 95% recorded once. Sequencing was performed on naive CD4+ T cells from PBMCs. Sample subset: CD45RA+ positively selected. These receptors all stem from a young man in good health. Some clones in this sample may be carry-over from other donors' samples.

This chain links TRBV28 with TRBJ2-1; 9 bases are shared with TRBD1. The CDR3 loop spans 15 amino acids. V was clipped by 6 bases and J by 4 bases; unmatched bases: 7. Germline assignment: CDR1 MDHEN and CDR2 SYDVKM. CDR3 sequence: CASSPGTGLYNEQFF. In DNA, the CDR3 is TGTGCCAGCAGCCCCGGGACAGGGCTATACAATGAGCAGTTCTTC.

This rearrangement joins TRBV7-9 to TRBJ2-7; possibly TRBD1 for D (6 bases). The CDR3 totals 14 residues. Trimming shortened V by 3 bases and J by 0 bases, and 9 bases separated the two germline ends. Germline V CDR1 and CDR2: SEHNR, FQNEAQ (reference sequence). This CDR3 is CASSFIQGSYEQYF. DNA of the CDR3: TGTGCCAGCAGCTTTATACAGGGCTCCTACGAGCAGTACTTC.

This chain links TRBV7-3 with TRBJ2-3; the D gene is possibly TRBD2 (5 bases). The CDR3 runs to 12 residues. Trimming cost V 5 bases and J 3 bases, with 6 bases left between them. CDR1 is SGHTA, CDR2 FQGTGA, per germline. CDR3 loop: CASSGETDTQYF. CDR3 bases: TGTGCCAGCAGCGGGGAGACAGATACGCAGTATTTT. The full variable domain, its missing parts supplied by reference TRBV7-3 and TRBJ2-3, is GAGVSQTPSNKVTEKGKYVELRCDPISGHTALYWYRQSLGQGPEFLIYFQGTGAADDSGLPNDRFFAVRPEGSVSTLKIQRTERGDSAVYLCASSGETDTQYFGPGTRLTVL.

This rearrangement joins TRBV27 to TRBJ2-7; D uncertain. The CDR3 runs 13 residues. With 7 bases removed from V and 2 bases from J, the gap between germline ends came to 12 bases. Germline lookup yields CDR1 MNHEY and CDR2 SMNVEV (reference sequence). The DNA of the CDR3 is TGTGCCAGCAAGACCCAAGGCCCCTACGAGCAGTACTTC. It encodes CASKTQGPYEQYF.

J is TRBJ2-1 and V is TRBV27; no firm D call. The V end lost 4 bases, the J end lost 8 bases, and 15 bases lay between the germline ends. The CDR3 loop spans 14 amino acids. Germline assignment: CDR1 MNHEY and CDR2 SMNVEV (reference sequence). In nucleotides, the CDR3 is TGTGCCAGCAGTTCGCCTTCAACTACTGATGAGCAGTTCTTC. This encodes CASSSPSTTDEQFF.

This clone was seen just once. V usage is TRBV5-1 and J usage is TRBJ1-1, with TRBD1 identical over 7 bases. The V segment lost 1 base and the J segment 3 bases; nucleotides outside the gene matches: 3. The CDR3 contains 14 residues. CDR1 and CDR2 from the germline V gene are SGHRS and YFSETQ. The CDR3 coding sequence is TGCGCCAGCAGCTTGAGGGGGACAGACACTGAAGCTTTCTTT. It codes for CASSLRGTDTEAFF.

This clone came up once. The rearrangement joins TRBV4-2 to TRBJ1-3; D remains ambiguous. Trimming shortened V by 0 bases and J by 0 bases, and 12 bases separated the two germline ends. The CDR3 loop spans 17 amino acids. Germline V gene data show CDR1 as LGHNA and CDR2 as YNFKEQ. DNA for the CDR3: TGTGCCAGCAGCCAAGATCTGGCGACCCACTCTGGAAACACCATATATTTT. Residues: CASSQDLATHSGNTIYF.

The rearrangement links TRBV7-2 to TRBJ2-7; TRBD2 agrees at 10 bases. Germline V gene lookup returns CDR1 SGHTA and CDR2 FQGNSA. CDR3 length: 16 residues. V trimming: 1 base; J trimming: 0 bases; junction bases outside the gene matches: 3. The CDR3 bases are TGTGCCAGCAGCTTAGAGGGACTAGCGCGCTCCTACGAGCAGTACTTC. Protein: CASSLEGLARSYEQYF.

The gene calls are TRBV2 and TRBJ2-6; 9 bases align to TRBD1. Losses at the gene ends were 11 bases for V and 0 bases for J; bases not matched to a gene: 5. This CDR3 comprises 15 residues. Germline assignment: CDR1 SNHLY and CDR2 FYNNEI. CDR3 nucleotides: TGTGCCGGAGGGACAGGGATCTCTGGGGCCAACGTCCTGACTTTC. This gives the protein CAGGTGISGANVLTF.

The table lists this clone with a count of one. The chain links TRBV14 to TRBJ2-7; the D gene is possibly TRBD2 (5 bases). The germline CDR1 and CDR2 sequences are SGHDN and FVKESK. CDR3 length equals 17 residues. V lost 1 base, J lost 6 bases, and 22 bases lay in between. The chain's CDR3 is CASSQGFPLREPPEQYF. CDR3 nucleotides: TGTGCCAGCAGCCAAGGGTTCCCTTTACGGGAACCCCCCGAGCAGTACTTC.

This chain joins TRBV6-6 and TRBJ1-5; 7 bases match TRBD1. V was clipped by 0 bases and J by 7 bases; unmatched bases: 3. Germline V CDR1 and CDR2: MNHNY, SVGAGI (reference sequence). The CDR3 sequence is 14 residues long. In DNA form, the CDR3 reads TGTGCCAGCAGTTACTCGACAGGGTTGCAGCCCCAGCATTTT. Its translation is CASSYSTGLQPQHF.

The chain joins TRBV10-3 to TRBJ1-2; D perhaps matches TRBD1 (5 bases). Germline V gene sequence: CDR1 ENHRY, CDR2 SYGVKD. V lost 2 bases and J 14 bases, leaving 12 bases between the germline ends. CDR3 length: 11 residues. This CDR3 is CAISEGGRLTF. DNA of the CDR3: TGTGCCATCAGTGAGGGGGGACGCCTTACCTTC.

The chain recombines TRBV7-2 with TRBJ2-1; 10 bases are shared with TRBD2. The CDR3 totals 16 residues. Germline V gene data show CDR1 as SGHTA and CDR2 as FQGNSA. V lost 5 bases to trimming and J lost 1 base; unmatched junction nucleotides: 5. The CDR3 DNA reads TGTGCCAGCAGCGGCGGACTAGCGGTTTCCTACAATGAGCAGTTCTTC. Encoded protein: CASSGGLAVSYNEQFF. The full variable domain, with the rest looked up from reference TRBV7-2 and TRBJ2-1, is GAGVSQSPSNKVTEKGKDVELRCDPISGHTALYWYRQSLGQGLEFLIYFQGNSAPDKSGLPSDRFSAERTGGSVSTLTIQRTQQEDSAVYLCASSGGLAVSYNEQFFGPGTRLTVL.

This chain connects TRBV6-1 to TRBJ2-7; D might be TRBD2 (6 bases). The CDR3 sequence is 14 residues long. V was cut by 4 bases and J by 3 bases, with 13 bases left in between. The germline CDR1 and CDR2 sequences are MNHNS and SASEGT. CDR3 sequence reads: CASSAAGYNYEQYF. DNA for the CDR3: TGTGCCAGCAGTGCCGCGGGATACAACTACGAGCAGTACTTC.

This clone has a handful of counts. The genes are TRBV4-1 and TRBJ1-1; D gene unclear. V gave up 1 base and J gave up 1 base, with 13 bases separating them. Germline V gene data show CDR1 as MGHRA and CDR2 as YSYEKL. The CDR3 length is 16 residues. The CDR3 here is CASSQVGAGRNTEAFF. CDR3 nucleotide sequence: TGCGCCAGCAGCCAAGTAGGCGCCGGTAGGAACACTGAAGCTTTCTTT.

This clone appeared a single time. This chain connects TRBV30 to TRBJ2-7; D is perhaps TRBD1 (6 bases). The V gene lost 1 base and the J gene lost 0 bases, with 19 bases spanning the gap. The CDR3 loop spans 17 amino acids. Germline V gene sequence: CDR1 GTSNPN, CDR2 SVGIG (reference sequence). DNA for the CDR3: TGTGCCTGGAGTGGTTCCCCAGGGGCCCTATACTCCTACGAGCAGTACTTC. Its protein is CAWSGSPGALYSYEQYF.

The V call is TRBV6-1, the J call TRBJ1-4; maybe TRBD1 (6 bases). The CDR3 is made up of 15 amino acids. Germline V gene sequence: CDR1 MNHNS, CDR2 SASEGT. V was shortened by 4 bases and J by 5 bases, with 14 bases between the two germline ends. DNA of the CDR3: TGTGCCAGCAGTGGGGGGTTCGGGGGCAATGAAAAACTGTTTTTT. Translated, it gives CASSGGFGGNEKLFF.

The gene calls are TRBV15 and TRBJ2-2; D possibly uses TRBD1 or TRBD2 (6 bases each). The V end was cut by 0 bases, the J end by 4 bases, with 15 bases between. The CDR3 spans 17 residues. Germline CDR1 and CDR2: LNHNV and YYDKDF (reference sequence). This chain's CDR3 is CATSRDRGQRSTGELFF. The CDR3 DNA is TGTGCCACCAGCAGAGATCGGGGGCAACGGAGCACCGGGGAGCTGTTTTTT.

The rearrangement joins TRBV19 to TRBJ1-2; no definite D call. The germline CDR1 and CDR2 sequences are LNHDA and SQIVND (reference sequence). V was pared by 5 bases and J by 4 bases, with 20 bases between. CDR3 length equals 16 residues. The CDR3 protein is CASSRLGQPSGYGYTF. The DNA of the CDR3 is TGTGCCAGTAGTCGATTGGGCCAGCCTTCCGGCTATGGCTACACCTTC.

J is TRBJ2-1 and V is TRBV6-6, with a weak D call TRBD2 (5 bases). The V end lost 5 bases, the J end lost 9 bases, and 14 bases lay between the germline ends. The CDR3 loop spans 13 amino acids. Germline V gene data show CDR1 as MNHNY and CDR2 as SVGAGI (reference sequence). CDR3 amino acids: CASSPTSVGEQFF. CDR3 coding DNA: TGTGCCAGCAGTCCAACTAGTGTTGGTGAGCAGTTCTTC.

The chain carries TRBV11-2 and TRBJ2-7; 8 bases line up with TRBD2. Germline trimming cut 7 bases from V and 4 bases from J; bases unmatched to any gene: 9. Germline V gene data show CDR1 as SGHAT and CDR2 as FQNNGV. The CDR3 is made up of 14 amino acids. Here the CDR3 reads CASTPGTSAYEQYF. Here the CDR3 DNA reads TGTGCCAGCACCCCCGGGACTAGTGCGTACGAGCAGTACTTC.

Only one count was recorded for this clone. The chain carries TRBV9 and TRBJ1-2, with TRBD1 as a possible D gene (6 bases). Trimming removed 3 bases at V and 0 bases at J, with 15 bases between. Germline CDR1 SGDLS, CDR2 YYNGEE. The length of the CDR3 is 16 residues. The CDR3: CASSAKLGGANYGYTF. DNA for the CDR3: TGTGCCAGCAGCGCAAAACTAGGGGGAGCTAACTATGGCTACACCTTC.

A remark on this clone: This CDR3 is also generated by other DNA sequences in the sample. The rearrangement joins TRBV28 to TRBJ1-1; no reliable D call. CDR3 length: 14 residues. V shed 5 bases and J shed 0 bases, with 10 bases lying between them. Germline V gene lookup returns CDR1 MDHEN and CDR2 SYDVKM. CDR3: CASSRGGMNTEAFF. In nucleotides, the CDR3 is TGTGCCAGCAGTCGGGGAGGCATGAACACTGAAGCTTTCTTT. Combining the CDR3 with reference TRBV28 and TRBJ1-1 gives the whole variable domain DVKVTQSSRYLVKRTGEKVFLECVQDMDHENMFWYRQDPGLGLRLIYFSYDVKMKEKGDIPEGYSVSREKKERFSLILESASTNQTSMYLCASSRGGMNTEAFFGQGTRLTVV.

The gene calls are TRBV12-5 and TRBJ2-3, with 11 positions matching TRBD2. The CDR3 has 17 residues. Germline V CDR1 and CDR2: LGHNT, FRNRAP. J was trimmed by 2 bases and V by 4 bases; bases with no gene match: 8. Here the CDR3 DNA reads TGTGCTAGTGGTTCGGGACTAGCGGCCACGTACACAGATACGCAGTATTTT. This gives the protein CASGSGLAATYTDTQYF.

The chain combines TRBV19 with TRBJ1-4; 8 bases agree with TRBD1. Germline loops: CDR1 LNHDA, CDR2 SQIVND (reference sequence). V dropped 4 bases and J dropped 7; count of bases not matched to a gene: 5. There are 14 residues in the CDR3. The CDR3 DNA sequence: TGTGCCAGTAGTACAGGGGGCATCGTTGAAAAACTGTTTTTT. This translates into CASSTGGIVEKLFF.

The CDR3 DNA reads TGTGCCAGCAGCCAGTGGGGGGGACTCTCTGGAAACACCATATATTTT. It translates to CASSQWGGLSGNTIYF. V and J are TRBV7-2 and TRBJ1-3; a possible D gene is TRBD1 (5 bases). The germline V gene has CDR1 SGHTA and CDR2 FQGNSA. V was shortened by 5 bases and J by 0 bases, with 14 bases between the two germline ends. The CDR3 consists of 16 residues.

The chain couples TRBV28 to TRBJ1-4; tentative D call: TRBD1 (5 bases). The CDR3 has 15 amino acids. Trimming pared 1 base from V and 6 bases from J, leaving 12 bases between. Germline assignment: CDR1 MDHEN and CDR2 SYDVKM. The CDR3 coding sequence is TGTGCCAGCAGTTTATCCTCGGGGCTGTATGAAAAACTGTTTTTT. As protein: CASSLSSGLYEKLFF.

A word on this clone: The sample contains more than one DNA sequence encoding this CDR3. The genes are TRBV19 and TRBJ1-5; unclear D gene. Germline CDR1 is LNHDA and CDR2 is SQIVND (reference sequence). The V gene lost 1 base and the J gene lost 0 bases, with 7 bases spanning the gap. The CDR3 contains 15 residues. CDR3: CASSIGRYSNQPQHF. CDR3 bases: TGTGCCAGTAGTATAGGACGGTATAGCAATCAGCCCCAGCATTTT.

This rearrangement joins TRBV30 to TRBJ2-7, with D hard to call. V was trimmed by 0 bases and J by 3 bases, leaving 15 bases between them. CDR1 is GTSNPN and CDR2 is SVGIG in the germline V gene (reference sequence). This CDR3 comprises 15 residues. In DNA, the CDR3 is TGTGCCTGGAGTGTACGAGGCAGGCAGTTCTACGAGCAGTACTTC. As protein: CAWSVRGRQFYEQYF. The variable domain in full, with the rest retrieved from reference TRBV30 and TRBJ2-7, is SQTIHQWPATLVQPVGSPLSLECTVEGTSNPNLYWYRQAAGRGLQLLFYSVGIGQISSEVPQNLSASRPQDRQFILSSKKLLLSDSGFYLCAWSVRGRQFYEQYFGPGTRLTVT.

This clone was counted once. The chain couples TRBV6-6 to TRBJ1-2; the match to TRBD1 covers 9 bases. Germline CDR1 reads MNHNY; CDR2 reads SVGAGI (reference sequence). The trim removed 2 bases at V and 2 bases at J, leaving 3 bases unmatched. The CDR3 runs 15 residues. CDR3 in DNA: TGTGCCAGCAGTTACAAAGGGACAGGGAACTATGGCTACACCTTC. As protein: CASSYKGTGNYGYTF.

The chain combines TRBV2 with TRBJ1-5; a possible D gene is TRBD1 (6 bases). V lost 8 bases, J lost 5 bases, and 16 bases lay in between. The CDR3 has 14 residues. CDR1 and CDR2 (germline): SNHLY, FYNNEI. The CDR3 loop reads CASPARGADQPQHF. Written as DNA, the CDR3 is TGTGCCAGCCCCGCCCGGGGGGCCGATCAGCCCCAGCATTTT.

This chain's CDR3 is CASSRPGTGLYEQYF. DNA of the CDR3: TGTGCCAGCAGCCGCCCCGGGACAGGGCTCTACGAGCAGTACTTC. The rearrangement joins TRBV28 to TRBJ2-7, with 9 bases that match TRBD1. With V trimmed by 6 bases and J by 3 bases, 9 bases remained unmatched. This CDR3 is 15 amino acids long. Per germline, CDR1 MDHEN and CDR2 SYDVKM.